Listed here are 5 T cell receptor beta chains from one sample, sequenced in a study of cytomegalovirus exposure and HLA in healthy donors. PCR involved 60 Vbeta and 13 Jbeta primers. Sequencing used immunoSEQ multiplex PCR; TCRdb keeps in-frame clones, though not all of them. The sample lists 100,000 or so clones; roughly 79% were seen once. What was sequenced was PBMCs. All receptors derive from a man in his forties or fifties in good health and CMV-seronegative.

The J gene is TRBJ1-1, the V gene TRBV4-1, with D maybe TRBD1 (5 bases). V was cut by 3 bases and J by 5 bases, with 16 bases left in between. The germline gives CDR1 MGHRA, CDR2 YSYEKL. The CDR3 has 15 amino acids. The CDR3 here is CASSQVGGSVTEAFF. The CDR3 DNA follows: TGCGCCAGCAGCCAGGTGGGGGGATCGGTAACTGAAGCTTTCTTT.

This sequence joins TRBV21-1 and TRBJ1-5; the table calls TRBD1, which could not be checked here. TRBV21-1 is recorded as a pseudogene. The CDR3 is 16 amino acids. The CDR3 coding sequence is TGTGCCAGCAGCAAAACAACAGGGTGGGGCAATCAGCCCCAGCATTTT. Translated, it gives CASSKTTGWGNQPQHF.

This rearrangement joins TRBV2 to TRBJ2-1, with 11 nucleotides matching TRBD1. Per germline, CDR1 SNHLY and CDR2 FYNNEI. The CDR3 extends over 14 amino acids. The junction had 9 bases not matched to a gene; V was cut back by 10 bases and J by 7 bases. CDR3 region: CANLLDRGLNEQFF. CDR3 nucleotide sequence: TGTGCCAATCTCCTGGACAGGGGGCTGAATGAGCAGTTCTTC.

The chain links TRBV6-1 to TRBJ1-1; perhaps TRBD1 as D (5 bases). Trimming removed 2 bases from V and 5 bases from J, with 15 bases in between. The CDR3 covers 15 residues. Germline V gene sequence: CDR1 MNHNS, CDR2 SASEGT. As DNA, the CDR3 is TGTGCCAGCAGTGAAAATTGGGGGGTGCGGACTGAAGCTTTCTTT. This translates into CASSENWGVRTEAFF.

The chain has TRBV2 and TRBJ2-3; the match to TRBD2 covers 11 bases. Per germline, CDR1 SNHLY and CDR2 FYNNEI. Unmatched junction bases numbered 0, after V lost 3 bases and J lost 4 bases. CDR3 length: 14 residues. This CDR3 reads CASSETSGADTQYF. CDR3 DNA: TGTGCCAGCAGTGAGACTAGCGGGGCAGATACGCAGTATTTT.